The following is a T cell receptor (beta chain) sequence with its context. The CDR3 contains 13 residues. The germline V gene encodes CDR1 SGHNT and CDR2 YYREEE (reference sequence). V was clipped by 3 bases and J by 3 bases, with 10 bases between them. This entry belongs to a study of blood T cell repertoires in COVID-19. At the level of the study: The study drew acute and convalescent COVID-19 samples from the United States, Italy and Spain. The cDNA or gDNA used as material had been derived from T cells, B-cell-depleted T cells, or PBMCs.

Original data processing: The assay estimated nucleated cells by amplifying reference gene primers. Measured with immunoSEQ multiplex PCR; TCRdb has only the in-frame clones, and not every one. From that table come the V and J calls and clone size; the DNA was used to work out D and trimming. Counted here are 87,000 or so clones, about 89% occurring once; the ten biggest clones make up around 7%. Material for sequencing was peripheral blood. V and J are TRBV5-4 and TRBJ2-7; the D gene is possibly TRBD2 (5 bases). The receptor was derived from a human donor with acute or convalescent COVID-19. The donor label of this sample is uncertain. The CDR3: CASSSFRGYEQYF. Written as DNA, the CDR3 is TGTGCCAGCAGCTCCTTCCGGGGCTACGAGCAGTACTTC.